Presented here are 32 T cell receptor beta chains from one specimen sequenced in a study of blood T cell repertoires in COVID-19. Data came from immunoSEQ multiplex PCR; TCRdb stores just in-frame clones and leaves some out. There are about 210,000 clones in the sample; around 84% occur only once, and 9.5% to 15% lies in the top ten. Material for sequencing was peripheral blood. These receptors were collected from a human donor in a cohort sampled during active COVID-19.

The chain joins TRBV28 to TRBJ1-5; TRBD1 might be the D (6 bases). Trimming took 3 bases from V and 4 from J, leaving 19 bases between them. The CDR3 spans 17 residues. Germline V gene lookup returns CDR1 MDHEN and CDR2 SYDVKM. The CDR3, as DNA: TGTGCCAGCAGTTTTCCTCAGGGGATTGGTTTGAATCAGCCCCAGCATTTT. Protein: CASSFPQGIGLNQPQHF.

The gene calls are TRBV29-1 and TRBJ1-5; possible D gene TRBD1, 6 bases. Trimming stripped 0 bases from V and 8 bases from J, with 8 bases between. From germline, CDR1 is SQVTM and CDR2 ANQGSEA. The CDR3 runs to 12 residues. CDR3 region: CSVEDPGEPQHF. CDR3 in DNA: TGCAGCGTTGAAGATCCAGGGGAGCCCCAGCATTTT.

The chain employs TRBV27 and TRBJ1-1; D call uncertain. CDR3 length: 13 amino acids. Germline V gene sequence: CDR1 MNHEY, CDR2 SMNVEV (reference sequence). V lost 2 bases, J lost 4 bases, and 8 bases lay in between. Here the CDR3 reads CASSLIPGTEAFF. The CDR3, as DNA: TGTGCCAGCAGTTTAATCCCCGGCACTGAAGCTTTCTTT.

The chain carries TRBV7-2 and TRBJ2-3; tentatively, D is TRBD2 (6 bases). V was trimmed by 4 bases and J by 0 bases, leaving 14 bases between them. Germline lookup yields CDR1 SGHTA and CDR2 FQGNSA. The CDR3 is 16 residues long. The CDR3 spells CASSSSYGGSTDTQYF. CDR3 in DNA: TGTGCCAGCAGCTCCAGTTATGGGGGGAGCACAGATACGCAGTATTTT.

The chain couples TRBV2 to TRBJ1-3, with D hard to call. Germline V lookup: CDR1 SNHLY, CDR2 FYNNEI. Between the trimmed V and J ends, which lost 8 bases and 0 bases, there was a span of 8 bases. The CDR3 has 13 residues. CDR3 DNA sequence: TGTGCCAGCGTCGAGAGCTCTGGAAACACCATATATTTT. Its translation is CASVESSGNTIYF. Full variable domain (remainder filled in from reference TRBV2 and TRBJ1-3): EPEVTQTPSHQVTQMGQEVILRCVPISNHLYFYWYRQILGQKVEFLVSFYNNEISEKSEIFDDQFSVERPDGSNFTLKIRSTKLEDSAMYFCASVESSGNTIYFGEGSWLTVV.

The V call is TRBV2, the J call TRBJ2-3, with D perhaps matching TRBD2 (6 bases). The CDR3 runs to 15 residues. Trimming removed 4 bases from V and 2 bases from J, with 13 bases in between. CDR1 is SNHLY, CDR2 FYNNEI, per germline. CDR3 DNA sequence: TGTGCCAGCAGTGGATCTAGCGCCTACACAGATACGCAGTATTTT. Protein sequence: CASSGSSAYTDTQYF. The whole variable domain, remainder taken from reference TRBV2 and TRBJ2-3, is EPEVTQTPSHQVTQMGQEVILRCVPISNHLYFYWYRQILGQKVEFLVSFYNNEISEKSEIFDDQFSVERPDGSNFTLKIRSTKLEDSAMYFCASSGSSAYTDTQYFGPGTRLTVL.

The V gene is TRBV5-1, the J gene TRBJ1-4; D gene unclear. This CDR3 spans 15 amino acids. The V end was cut by 3 bases, the J end by 0 bases, with 9 bases between. CDR1 SGHRS and CDR2 YFSETQ come from the germline V gene. CDR3 in amino acids: CASSYRQATNEKLFF. CDR3 bases: TGCGCCAGCAGCTATAGACAAGCAACTAATGAAAAACTGTTTTTT.

The V and J genes are TRBV6-5 and TRBJ2-3; no firm D call. V was trimmed by 5 bases and J by 3 bases, leaving 12 bases between them. The CDR3 sequence is 14 residues long. CDR1 is MNHEY and CDR2 is SVGAGI in the germline V gene. CDR3 DNA: TGTGCCAGCAGTAGCTCCCTCGGGACAGATACGCAGTATTTT. Translating gives CASSSSLGTDTQYF.

This sequence joins TRBV27 and TRBJ1-2; 9 bases align to TRBD1. Losses at the gene ends were 5 bases for V and 2 bases for J; bases not matched to a gene: 15. CDR3 length equals 18 residues. Germline loops: CDR1 MNHEY, CDR2 SMNVEV (reference sequence). This chain's CDR3 is CASSTWGQGPTLNYGYTF. The DNA of the CDR3 is TGTGCCAGCAGTACGTGGGGACAGGGTCCGACCCTCAACTATGGCTACACCTTC.

This sequence joins TRBV10-3 and TRBJ1-5; possibly TRBD1 for D (5 bases). Germline CDR1 is ENHRY and CDR2 is SYGVKD. The CDR3 has 13 residues. V was trimmed by 4 bases and J by 5 bases, leaving 9 bases between them. The CDR3 here is CAISVQTDQPQHF. The DNA of the CDR3 is TGTGCCATCAGTGTCCAGACAGATCAGCCCCAGCATTTT.

J is TRBJ2-2 and V is TRBV6-6; D not certain. From germline, CDR1 is MNHNY and CDR2 SVGAGI (reference sequence). The CDR3 spans 13 residues. V was shortened by 8 bases and J by 0 bases, with 7 bases between the two germline ends. CDR3 loop: CASQTANTGELFF. The CDR3 DNA follows: TGTGCCAGCCAAACTGCGAACACCGGGGAGCTGTTTTTT.

The CDR3 spells CASSVGGGRNQPQHF. Here the CDR3 DNA reads TGTGCCAGCAGCGTAGGGGGGGGACGCAATCAGCCCCAGCATTTT. The rearrangement links TRBV9 to TRBJ1-5; TRBD1 might be the D (5 bases). Trimming cost V 0 bases and J 2 bases, with 9 bases left between them. The CDR3 contains 15 residues. CDR1 is SGDLS and CDR2 is YYNGEE in the germline V gene.

This clone was picked up many times. This chain links TRBV6-6 with TRBJ2-3; a possible D gene is TRBD1 (5 bases). The germline V gene encodes CDR1 MNHNY and CDR2 SVGAGI (reference sequence). The CDR3 contains 11 residues. V was cut by 6 bases and J by 9 bases, with 10 bases left in between. The chain's CDR3 is CASSEQETQYF. CDR3 sequence (DNA): TGTGCCAGCAGCGAACAGGAAACGCAGTATTTT.

The chain joins TRBV6-5 to TRBJ1-1; D is uncertain. Germline values: CDR1 MNHEY, CDR2 SVGAGI. V gave up 2 bases and J gave up 5 bases, with 6 bases separating them. There are 12 residues in the CDR3. DNA for the CDR3: TGTGCCAGCAGTTACGGAGGGACTGAAGCTTTCTTT. The encoded protein is CASSYGGTEAFF.

The chain recombines TRBV11-3 with TRBJ2-7, with D maybe TRBD1 (5 bases). The germline V gene has CDR1 SGHNT and CDR2 YENEEA. This CDR3 region has 15 residues. With 5 bases removed from V and 2 bases from J, the gap between germline ends came to 16 bases. The CDR3 region has the DNA TGTGCCAGCAGCACCCCTCCCAGGGATCCCTACGAGCAGTACTTC. Amino acids: CASSTPPRDPYEQYF.

With respect to this clone: This may stem from a read error, because a much larger clone lies one nucleotide away. The sample has other DNA sequences that encode this CDR3 too. The genes are TRBV7-9 and TRBJ1-2, with D tentatively TRBD1 (6 bases). Germline V gene data show CDR1 as SEHNR and CDR2 as FQNEAQ (reference sequence). The V and J ends lost 6 bases and 8 bases respectively, with 19 bases between them. The CDR3 consists of 14 residues. CDR3 sequence: CASSAQAGGAGYTF. CDR3 nucleotides: TGTGCCAGCAGTGCCCAGGCCGGGGGGGCCGGCTACACCTTC.

About this clone: The same CDR3 can be traced to other DNA sequences in this sample. This chain connects TRBV5-1 to TRBJ2-1; 7 bases are a match to TRBD2. Germline V CDR1 and CDR2: SGHRS, YFSETQ. V lost 1 base to trimming and J lost 5 bases; unmatched junction nucleotides: 3. This CDR3 is built from 14 residues. In DNA, the CDR3 is TGCGCCAGCAGCTTGTCTAGCGGAAACAATGAGCAGTTCTTC. It codes for CASSLSSGNNEQFF.

This chain joins TRBV27 and TRBJ2-3, with D perhaps TRBD1 (5 bases). The CDR3 spans 12 residues. Looked up from germline, CDR1 is MNHEY and CDR2 is SMNVEV (reference sequence). Trimming removed 5 bases at V and 8 bases at J, with 11 bases between. CDR3 residues: CASSPPQGTQYF. DNA of the CDR3: TGTGCCAGCAGTCCTCCTCAGGGTACGCAGTATTTT.

This clone occurred once. The chain joins TRBV6-2 or TRBV6-3 to TRBJ1-5, with 9 nucleotides matching TRBD1. After removal of 5 bases from V and 2 bases from J, the junction contained 10 bases not matched to a gene. This CDR3 is 17 amino acids long. Per the germline V gene, CDR1 is MNHEY and CDR2 is SVGEGT. CDR3 sequence (DNA): TGTGCCAGCAGTCCCCGGGACAGGGAAGATGGCAATCAGCCCCAGCATTTT. Translating it yields CASSPRDREDGNQPQHF.

The J gene is TRBJ2-5, the V gene TRBV3-1 (or the pseudogene TRBV3-2); 10 bases are shared with TRBD2. Germline loops: CDR1 LGHDT, CDR2 YNNKEL (reference sequence). The CDR3 covers 16 residues. With V trimmed by 2 bases and J by 2 bases, 5 bases remained unmatched. Here the CDR3 DNA reads TGTGCCAGCAGCCAATTGGTAGCGGGGGGACAAGAGACCCAGTACTTC. It translates to CASSQLVAGGQETQYF.

The chain joins TRBV30 to TRBJ2-3, with D perhaps matching TRBD2 (6 bases). V lost 0 bases and J 1 base, leaving 11 bases between the germline ends. The V gene's germline CDR1 is GTSNPN and CDR2 SVGIG (reference sequence). The CDR3 runs to 15 residues. The CDR3 nucleotides read TGTGCCTGGAGTGTAGGAGGGGTGGGCACAGATACGCAGTATTTT. The encoded protein is CAWSVGGVGTDTQYF.

This clone has a handful of counts. The chain employs TRBV7-2 and TRBJ1-1, with a possible D match to TRBD1 (5 bases). The length of the CDR3 is 15 residues. CDR1 and CDR2 (germline): SGHTA, FQGNSA. V was pared by 1 base and J by 5 bases, with 14 bases between. The CDR3 region is CASSLVAGKGTEAFF. CDR3 bases: TGTGCCAGCAGCTTAGTCGCAGGGAAGGGAACTGAAGCTTTCTTT.

The chain uses TRBV14 and TRBJ1-4, with D unresolved. This CDR3 is 14 amino acids long. In germline, CDR1 is SGHDN, CDR2 FVKESK. V was pared by 1 base and J by 6 bases, with 9 bases between. CDR3 DNA sequence: TGTGCCAGCAGCCAAGTGGGGAGGGATGAAAAACTGTTTTTT. This encodes CASSQVGRDEKLFF.

V and J are TRBV27 and TRBJ2-7; D might be TRBD1 (6 bases). Germline CDR1 MNHEY, CDR2 SMNVEV (reference sequence). V was pared by 6 bases and J by 4 bases, with 10 bases between. The CDR3 is 12 residues long. CDR3 residues: CASRGAGYEQYF. The CDR3 DNA reads TGTGCCAGCAGGGGGGCTGGGTACGAGCAGTACTTC.

The chain employs TRBV6-6 and TRBJ1-1; perhaps TRBD1 as D (6 bases). The CDR3 is 16 residues long. Germline V gives CDR1 MNHNY, CDR2 SVGAGI (reference sequence). V was shortened by 5 bases and J by 2 bases, with 18 bases between the two germline ends. CDR3 nucleotide sequence: TGTGCCAGCAGTCCTGGGGACAACACGATTAACACTGAAGCTTTCTTT. Amino acid sequence: CASSPGDNTINTEAFF.

The genes are TRBV6-5 and TRBJ2-2, with TRBD1 matching 8 bases. This CDR3 is 14 amino acids long. Germline lookup yields CDR1 MNHEY and CDR2 SVGAGI. J lost 7 bases, V lost 6 bases, and 7 bases had no gene match. The CDR3 here is CASSPQGADGELFF. The CDR3 nucleotides are TGTGCCAGCAGCCCGCAGGGGGCCGACGGGGAGCTGTTTTTT.

The V and J genes are TRBV19 and TRBJ2-3; D may be TRBD2 (6 bases). The CDR3 runs to 13 residues. Germline CDR1 reads LNHDA; CDR2 reads SQIVND (reference sequence). V lost 9 bases, J lost 2 bases, and 12 bases lay in between. The CDR3 loop reads CASKDYLTDTQYF. The DNA of the CDR3 is TGTGCCAGCAAGGACTACCTCACAGATACGCAGTATTTT.

The chain employs TRBV6-4 and TRBJ1-1; D remains ambiguous. Germline values: CDR1 MRHNA, CDR2 SNTAGT. The V gene lost 4 bases and the J gene lost 1 base, with 7 bases spanning the gap. The CDR3 has 13 residues. In DNA, the CDR3 is TGTGCCAGCAGTGTACGGTCGAACACTGAAGCTTTCTTT. Translation gives CASSVRSNTEAFF.

The rearrangement joins TRBV9 to TRBJ2-3; D is unresolved. This CDR3 spans 14 amino acids. Germline V lookup: CDR1 SGDLS, CDR2 YYNGEE. V lost 6 bases, J lost 6 bases, and 17 bases lay in between. CDR3: CASTPAALSDTQYF. The CDR3 DNA reads as TGTGCCAGCACCCCTGCGGCCCTTTCGGATACGCAGTATTTT.

V is TRBV6-5 and J is TRBJ1-5; D gene ambiguous. The V end was cut by 2 bases, the J end by 5 bases, with 7 bases between. The CDR3 runs to 13 residues. Germline V gene sequence: CDR1 MNHEY, CDR2 SVGAGI. The CDR3 nucleotides read TGTGCCAGCAGTTACGGTACGGATCAGCCCCAGCATTTT. It translates to CASSYGTDQPQHF.

The chain combines TRBV19 with TRBJ2-1, with TRBD2 identical over 10 bases. Germline V gene data show CDR1 as LNHDA and CDR2 as SQIVND (reference sequence). The length of the CDR3 is 15 residues. V shed 5 bases and J 4 bases; nucleotides not matched to a gene: 5. The DNA of the CDR3 is TGTGCCAGTAGTTCGGGACTAGCGACATACAATGAGCAGTTCTTC. As protein: CASSSGLATYNEQFF.

The J gene is TRBJ2-1, the V gene TRBV24-1; 11 bases match TRBD2. The ends lost 2 bases at V and 5 bases at J; junction bases unmatched: 4. The CDR3 has 16 amino acids. Germline V lookup: CDR1 KGHDR, CDR2 SFDVKD. The CDR3 DNA is TGTGCCACCAGTGATTCTAGCGGGAGGAGTCACAATGAGCAGTTCTTC. This gives the protein CATSDSSGRSHNEQFF.